This TCR beta chain was documented in a study of T cell changes during pregnancy in multiple sclerosis. The assay was immunoSEQ multiplex PCR, and TCRdb's table has in-frame clones only and misses some. The sample has tens of thousands of clones; roughly 93% are singletons. CDR1 and CDR2 from the germline V gene are SNHLY and FYNNEI. The V end lost 7 bases, the J end lost 9 bases, and 12 bases lay between the germline ends. This CDR3 is built from 11 residues. The specimen comprised CD8+ T cells from peripheral blood mononuclear cells, sampled in the second trimester of pregnancy. This chain connects TRBV2 to TRBJ2-5; possibly TRBD2 for D (6 bases). The receptor comes from a female donor with multiple sclerosis, enrolled in a pregnancy study. The CDR3 spells CASIGGVAQYF. Written as DNA, the CDR3 is TGTGCCAGCATCGGCGGGGTGGCCCAGTACTTC. Drawing the rest from reference TRBV2 and TRBJ2-5, the complete variable domain is EPEVTQTPSHQVTQMGQEVILRCVPISNHLYFYWYRQILGQKVEFLVSFYNNEISEKSEIFDDQFSVERPDGSNFTLKIRSTKLEDSAMYFCASIGGVAQYFGPGTRLLVL.